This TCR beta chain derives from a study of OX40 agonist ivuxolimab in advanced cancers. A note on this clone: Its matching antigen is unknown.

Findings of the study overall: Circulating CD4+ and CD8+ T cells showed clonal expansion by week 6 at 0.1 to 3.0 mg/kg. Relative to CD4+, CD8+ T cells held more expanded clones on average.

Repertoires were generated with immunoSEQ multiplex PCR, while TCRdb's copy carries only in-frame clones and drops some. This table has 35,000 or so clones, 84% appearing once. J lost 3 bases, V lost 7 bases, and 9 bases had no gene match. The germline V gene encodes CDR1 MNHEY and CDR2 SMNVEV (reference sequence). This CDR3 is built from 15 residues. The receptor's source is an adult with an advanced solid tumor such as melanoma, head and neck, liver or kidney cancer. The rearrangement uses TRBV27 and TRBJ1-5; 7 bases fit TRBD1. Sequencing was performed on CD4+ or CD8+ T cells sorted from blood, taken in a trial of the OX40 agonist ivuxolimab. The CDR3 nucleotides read TGTGCCAGCATTAAAATAGGGACAGACAATCAGCCCCAGCATTTT. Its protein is CASIKIGTDNQPQHF.